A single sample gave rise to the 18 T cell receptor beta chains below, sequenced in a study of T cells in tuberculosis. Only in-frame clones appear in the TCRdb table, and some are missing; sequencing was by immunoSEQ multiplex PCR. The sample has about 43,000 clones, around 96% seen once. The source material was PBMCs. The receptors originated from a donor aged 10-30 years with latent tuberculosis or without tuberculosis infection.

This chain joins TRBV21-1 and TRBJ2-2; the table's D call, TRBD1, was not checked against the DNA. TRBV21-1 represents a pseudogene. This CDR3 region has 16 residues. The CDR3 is CASLRRGQGVTGELFF. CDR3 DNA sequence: TGTGCCAGCTTAAGACGAGGGCAGGGGGTCACCGGGGAGCTGTTTTTT.

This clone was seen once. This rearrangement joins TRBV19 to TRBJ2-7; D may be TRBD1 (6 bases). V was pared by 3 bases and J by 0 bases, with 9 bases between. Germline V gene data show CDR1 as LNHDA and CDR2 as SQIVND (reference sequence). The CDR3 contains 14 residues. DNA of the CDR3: TGTGCCAGTAGTATGATGGACAGCTCCTACGAGCAGTACTTC. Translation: CASSMMDSSYEQYF.

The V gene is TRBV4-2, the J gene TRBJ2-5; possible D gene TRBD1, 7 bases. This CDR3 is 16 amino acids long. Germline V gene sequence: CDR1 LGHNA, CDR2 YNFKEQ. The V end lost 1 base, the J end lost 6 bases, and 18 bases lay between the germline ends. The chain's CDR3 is CASSQAEGAGRKTQYF. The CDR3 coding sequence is TGTGCCAGCAGCCAAGCGGAGGGGGCGGGTAGGAAGACCCAGTACTTC.

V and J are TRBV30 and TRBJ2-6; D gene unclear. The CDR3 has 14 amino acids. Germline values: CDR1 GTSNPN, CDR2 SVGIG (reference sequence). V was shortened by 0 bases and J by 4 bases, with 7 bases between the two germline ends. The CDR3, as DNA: TGTGCCTGGAGTGTGCGGCCCGGGGCCAACGTCCTGACTTTC. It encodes CAWSVRPGANVLTF.

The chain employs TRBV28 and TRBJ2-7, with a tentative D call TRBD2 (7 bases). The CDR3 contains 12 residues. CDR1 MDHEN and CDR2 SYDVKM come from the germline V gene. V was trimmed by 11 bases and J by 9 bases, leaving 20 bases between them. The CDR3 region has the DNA TGTGCCTCCTTGGGGGGGGGCAAGGCGCAGTACTTC. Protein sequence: CASLGGGKAQYF.

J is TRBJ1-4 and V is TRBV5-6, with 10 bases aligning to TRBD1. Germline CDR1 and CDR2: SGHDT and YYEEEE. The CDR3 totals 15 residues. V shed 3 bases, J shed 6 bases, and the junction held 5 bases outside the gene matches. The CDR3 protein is CASSSLGTGDEKLFF. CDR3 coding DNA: TGTGCCAGCAGCTCACTCGGGACAGGGGATGAAAAACTGTTTTTT. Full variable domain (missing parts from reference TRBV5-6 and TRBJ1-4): DAGVTQSPTHLIKTRGQQVTLRCSPKSGHDTVSWYQQALGQGPQFIFQYYEEEERQRGNFPDRFSGHQFPNYSSELNVNALLLGDSALYLCASSSLGTGDEKLFFGSGTQLSVL.

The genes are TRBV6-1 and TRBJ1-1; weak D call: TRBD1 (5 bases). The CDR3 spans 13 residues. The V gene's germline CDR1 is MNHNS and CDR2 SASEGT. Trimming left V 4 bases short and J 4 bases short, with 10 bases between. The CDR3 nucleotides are TGTGCCAGCAGTGTAGGGACTGCCACTGAAGCTTTCTTT. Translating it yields CASSVGTATEAFF.

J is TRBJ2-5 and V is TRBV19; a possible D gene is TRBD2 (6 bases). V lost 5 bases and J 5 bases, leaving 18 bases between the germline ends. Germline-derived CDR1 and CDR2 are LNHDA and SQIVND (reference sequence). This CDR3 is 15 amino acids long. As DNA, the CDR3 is TGTGCCAGTAGTCGCTTTAGTGCGGGGAGGGAGACCCAGTACTTC. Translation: CASSRFSAGRETQYF.

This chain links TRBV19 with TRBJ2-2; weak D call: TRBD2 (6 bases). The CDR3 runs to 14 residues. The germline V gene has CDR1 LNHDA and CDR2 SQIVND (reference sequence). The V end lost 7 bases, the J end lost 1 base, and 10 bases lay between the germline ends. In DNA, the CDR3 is TGTGCCAGTACTCGCGGGGTGAACACCGGGGAGCTGTTTTTT. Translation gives CASTRGVNTGELFF. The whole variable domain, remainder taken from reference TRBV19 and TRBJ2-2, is DGGITQSPKYLFRKEGQNVTLSCEQNLNHDAMYWYRQDPGQGLRLIYYSQIVNDFQKGDIAEGYSVSREKKESFPLTVTSAQKNPTAFYLCASTRGVNTGELFFGEGSRLTVL.

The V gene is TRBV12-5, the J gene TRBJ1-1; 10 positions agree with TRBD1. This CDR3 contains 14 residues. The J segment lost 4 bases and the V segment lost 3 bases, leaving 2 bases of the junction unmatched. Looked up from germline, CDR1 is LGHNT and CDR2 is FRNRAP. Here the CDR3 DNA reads TGTGCTAGTGGTTTTGGGACAGGGGCCACTGAAGCTTTCTTT. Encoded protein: CASGFGTGATEAFF.

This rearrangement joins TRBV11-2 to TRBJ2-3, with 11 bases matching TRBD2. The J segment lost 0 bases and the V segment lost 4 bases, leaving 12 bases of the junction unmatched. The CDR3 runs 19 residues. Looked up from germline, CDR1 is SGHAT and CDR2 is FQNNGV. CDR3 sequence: CASSSAGTSGATSTDTQYF. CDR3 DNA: TGTGCCAGCAGCTCGGCCGGGACTAGCGGCGCGACTAGCACAGATACGCAGTATTTT.

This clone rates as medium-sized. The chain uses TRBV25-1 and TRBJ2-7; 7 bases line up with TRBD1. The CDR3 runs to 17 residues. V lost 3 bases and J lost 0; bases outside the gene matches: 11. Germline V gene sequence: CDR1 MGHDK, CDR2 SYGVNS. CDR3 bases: TGTGCCAGCAGTGAGGGGACCGGGACAGAGACCTCCTACGAGCAGTACTTC. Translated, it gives CASSEGTGTETSYEQYF.

The CDR3 reads CASRRPGANYEQYF. The CDR3, as DNA: TGTGCCAGTAGACGACCTGGGGCAAACTACGAGCAGTACTTC. The V call is TRBV19, the J call TRBJ2-7, with D perhaps TRBD1 (5 bases). Germline CDR1 reads LNHDA; CDR2 reads SQIVND (reference sequence). V shed 6 bases and J shed 3 bases, with 15 bases lying between them. This CDR3 contains 14 residues.

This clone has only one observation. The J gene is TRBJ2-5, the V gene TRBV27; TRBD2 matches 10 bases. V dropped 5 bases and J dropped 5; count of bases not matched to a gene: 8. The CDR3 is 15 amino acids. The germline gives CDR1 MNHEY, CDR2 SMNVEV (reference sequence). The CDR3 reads CASSPLTTSGETQYF. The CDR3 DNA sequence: TGTGCCAGCAGTCCCCTGACGACTAGCGGGGAGACCCAGTACTTC.

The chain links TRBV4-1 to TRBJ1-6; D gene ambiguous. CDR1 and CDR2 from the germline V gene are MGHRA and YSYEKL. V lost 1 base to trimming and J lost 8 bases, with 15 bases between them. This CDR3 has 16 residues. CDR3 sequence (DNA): TGCGCCAGCAGCCAAGGTGGAGGCGGGGTATATTCACCCCTCCACTTT. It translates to CASSQGGGGVYSPLHF.

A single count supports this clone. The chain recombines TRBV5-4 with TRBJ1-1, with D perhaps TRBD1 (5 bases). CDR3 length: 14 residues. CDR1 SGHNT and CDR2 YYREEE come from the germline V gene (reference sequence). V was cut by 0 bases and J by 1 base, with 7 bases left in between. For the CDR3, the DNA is TGTGCCAGCAGCTTGGTTGGACAGAACACTGAAGCTTTCTTT. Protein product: CASSLVGQNTEAFF.

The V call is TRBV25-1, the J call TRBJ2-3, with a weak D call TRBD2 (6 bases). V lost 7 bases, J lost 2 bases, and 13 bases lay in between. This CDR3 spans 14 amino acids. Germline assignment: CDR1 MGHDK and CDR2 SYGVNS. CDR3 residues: CASTPASATDTQYF. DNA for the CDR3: TGTGCCAGCACCCCGGCTAGCGCCACAGATACGCAGTATTTT. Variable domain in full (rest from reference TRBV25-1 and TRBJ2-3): EADIYQTPRYLVIGTGKKITLECSQTMGHDKMYWYQQDPGMELHLIHYSYGVNSTEKGDLSSESTVSRIRTEHFPLTLESARPSHTSQYLCASTPASATDTQYFGPGTRLTVL.

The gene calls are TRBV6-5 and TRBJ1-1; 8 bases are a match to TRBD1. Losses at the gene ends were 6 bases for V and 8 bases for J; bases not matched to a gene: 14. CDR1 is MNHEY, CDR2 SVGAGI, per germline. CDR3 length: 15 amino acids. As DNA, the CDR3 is TGTGCCAGCAGGCCACCGACAGGGGCTACGAGAGAAGCTTTCTTT. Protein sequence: CASRPPTGATREAFF.